The rows below give T cell receptor beta chains drawn from one sample of a study of OX40 agonist ivuxolimab in advanced cancers. TCRdb keeps only in-frame clones here, not all; method: immunoSEQ multiplex PCR. The profile shows tens of thousands of clones, 70% to 90% of them singletons. The sample in question was CD4+ or CD8+ T cells sorted from blood, obtained in a trial of the OX40 agonist ivuxolimab. The source is an adult with an advanced solid tumor such as melanoma, head and neck, liver or kidney cancer. Each CDR3 is given with its conserved first and last residue. Fields, in order: clone size, J gene, D gene, V gene, CDR3 DNA, CDR3 protein. The D gene is left open where the match is weak. Clone size is stated in some rows and not others, as once, few, many or a class when expanded.

abundance: .; j_gene: TRBJ2-7; d_gene: TRBD2; v_gene: TRBV7-2; CDR3nt: TGTGCCAGCAGCTTGGGACTAGCGGGAGGGGACGAGCAGTACTTC; CDR3aa: CASSLGLAGGDEQYF
abundance: .; j_gene: TRBJ2-7; d_gene: .; v_gene: TRBV10-3; CDR3nt: TGTGCCATCAGTGAGTCGCACGGTTTTTACGAGCAGTACTTC; CDR3aa: CAISESHGFYEQYF
abundance: .; j_gene: TRBJ1-6; d_gene: .; v_gene: TRBV5-4; CDR3nt: TGTGCCAGCAGCTTCGATCTATCACCCACCAGGTCACCCCTCCACTTT; CDR3aa: CASSFDLSPTRSPLHF
abundance: once; j_gene: TRBJ2-2; d_gene: .; v_gene: TRBV14; CDR3nt: TGTGCCAGCAGCCGCACTCGACTAGCCGGGGAGCTGTTTTTT; CDR3aa: CASSRTRLAGELFF
abundance: .; j_gene: TRBJ2-2; d_gene: TRBD2; v_gene: TRBV6-4; CDR3nt: TGTGCCAGCAGTCCCGAAGCGGGAGGGGGCACCGGGGAGCTGTTTTTT; CDR3aa: CASSPEAGGGTGELFF
abundance: .; j_gene: TRBJ2-5; d_gene: .; v_gene: TRBV10-2; CDR3nt: TGCGCCAGCAAAGGACCCCAAGAGACCCAGTACTTC; CDR3aa: CASKGPQETQYF
abundance: .; j_gene: TRBJ1-2; d_gene: .; v_gene: TRBV19; CDR3nt: TGTGCCAGTAGTATAAGGGCGCCGGCTGGCTACACCTTC; CDR3aa: CASSIRAPAGYTF
abundance: .; j_gene: TRBJ2-2; d_gene: TRBD2; v_gene: TRBV7-2; CDR3nt: TGTGCCAGCAGCTTTCGTAGCGGGACGAACACCGGGGAGCTGTTTTTT; CDR3aa: CASSFRSGTNTGELFF
abundance: .; j_gene: TRBJ2-1; d_gene: .; v_gene: TRBV7-2; CDR3nt: TGTGCCAGCAGCTTAGGAGTAGCGAGGGAGCAGTTCTTC; CDR3aa: CASSLGVAREQFF
abundance: medium-sized; j_gene: TRBJ1-1; d_gene: .; v_gene: TRBV6-4; CDR3nt: TGTGCCAGCAGTGGACAGGAGGGCACTGAAGCTTTCTTT; CDR3aa: CASSGQEGTEAFF
abundance: .; j_gene: TRBJ1-2; d_gene: .; v_gene: TRBV27; CDR3nt: TGTGCCAGCAGTTTAGTGCCCAAGGGTACCTATGGCTACACCTTC; CDR3aa: CASSLVPKGTYGYTF
abundance: .; j_gene: TRBJ2-7; d_gene: TRBD1; v_gene: TRBV27; CDR3nt: TGTGCCAGCAGCAGGAGGACCGGGGACAGGGTCGCCGAGCAGTACTTC; CDR3aa: CASSRRTGDRVAEQYF
abundance: .; j_gene: TRBJ2-2; d_gene: .; v_gene: TRBV7-6; CDR3nt: TGTGCCAGCAGCTTAGAAGGGGGCGGGGAGCTGTTTTTT; CDR3aa: CASSLEGGGELFF
abundance: once; j_gene: TRBJ1-1; d_gene: .; v_gene: TRBV18; CDR3nt: TGTGCCAGCTCACCACCGAAGGGGAGTATGAACACTGAAGCTTTCTTT; CDR3aa: CASSPPKGSMNTEAFF
abundance: .; j_gene: TRBJ1-4; d_gene: .; v_gene: TRBV6-1; CDR3nt: TGTGCCAGCAGTAAAAACTGGCAGGGGACTGAAAAACTGTTTTTT; CDR3aa: CASSKNWQGTEKLFF
abundance: .; j_gene: TRBJ2-7; d_gene: TRBD1; v_gene: TRBV5-6; CDR3nt: TGTGCCAGCAGAGAGACCGGGACAGGTATGGACGAGCAGTACTTC; CDR3aa: CASRETGTGMDEQYF
abundance: .; j_gene: TRBJ1-4; d_gene: .; v_gene: TRBV18; CDR3nt: TGTGCCAGCTCCCAAGAGCGCATGGCTAATGAAAAACTGTTTTTT; CDR3aa: CASSQERMANEKLFF
abundance: .; j_gene: TRBJ1-1; d_gene: .; v_gene: TRBV30; CDR3nt: TGTGCCTGGACGGACGGAATCAAAGCTTTCTTT; CDR3aa: CAWTDGIKAFF
abundance: .; j_gene: TRBJ2-4; d_gene: .; v_gene: TRBV19; CDR3nt: TGTGCCAGTAGTATTGTTGCGTCGGGCAGGGCAAAAAACATTCAGTACTTC; CDR3aa: CASSIVASGRAKNIQYF
abundance: .; j_gene: TRBJ2-7; d_gene: .; v_gene: TRBV14; CDR3nt: TGTGCCAGCAGCCAACGTAGGACGGGGAGCTCCTACGAGCAGTACTTC; CDR3aa: CASSQRRTGSSYEQYF
abundance: .; j_gene: TRBJ1-5; d_gene: .; v_gene: TRBV11-3; CDR3nt: TGTGCCAGCAGCCACGGAGGCAATCAGCCCCAGCATTTT; CDR3aa: CASSHGGNQPQHF
abundance: .; j_gene: TRBJ2-7; d_gene: TRBD2; v_gene: TRBV5-8; CDR3nt: TGTGCCAGCAATACCAGACGGGGGGGGACTAGCGGGTCCAACGAGCAGTACTTC; CDR3aa: CASNTRRGGTSGSNEQYF
abundance: once; j_gene: TRBJ1-1; d_gene: .; v_gene: TRBV5-4; CDR3nt: TGTGCCAGCAGCTGGACAGCCATGAACACTGAAGCTTTCTTT; CDR3aa: CASSWTAMNTEAFF
abundance: .; j_gene: TRBJ2-1; d_gene: .; v_gene: TRBV13; CDR3nt: TGTGCCAGCAGCTTACGGGGGCATGAGCAGTTCTTC; CDR3aa: CASSLRGHEQFF
abundance: .; j_gene: TRBJ1-3; d_gene: .; v_gene: TRBV5-5; CDR3nt: TGTGCCAGCAGCCGTGAGGACAGCTCTGGAAACACCATATATTTT; CDR3aa: CASSREDSSGNTIYF
abundance: .; j_gene: TRBJ1-5; d_gene: .; v_gene: TRBV6-1; CDR3nt: TGTGCCAGCAGTGAAAGGGGATATCAGCCCCAGCATTTT; CDR3aa: CASSERGYQPQHF
abundance: .; j_gene: TRBJ2-7; d_gene: .; v_gene: TRBV4-1; CDR3nt: TGCGCCAGCAGCCAAGACGGGTCCCACGGGCAGTACTTC; CDR3aa: CASSQDGSHGQYF
abundance: .; j_gene: TRBJ2-1; d_gene: .; v_gene: TRBV30; CDR3nt: TGTGCCTGGAGTGTACTGATGGGGGGCGATGAGCAGTTCTTC; CDR3aa: CAWSVLMGGDEQFF
abundance: .; j_gene: TRBJ2-1; d_gene: TRBD2; v_gene: TRBV6-5; CDR3nt: TGTGCCACCAATGACGCGGGGGGGTCCTACAATGAGCAGTTCTTC; CDR3aa: CATNDAGGSYNEQFF